This passage covers 25 T cell receptor beta chains from one sample sequenced in a study of blood T cell repertoires in COVID-19. Using immunoSEQ multiplex PCR, the repertoire was profiled, and TCRdb retains in-frame clones only, with some absent. The sample lists a few hundred thousand clones; roughly 86% were seen once. The specimen was peripheral blood. All receptors derive from a human donor with acute or convalescent COVID-19. The donor label of this sample is uncertain.

This chain uses TRBV7-9 with TRBJ2-3, with 8 bases fitting TRBD1. The CDR3 has 19 residues. Trimming at V came to 5 bases and at J to 2 bases, leaving 18 bases not matched to a gene. Germline CDR1 reads SEHNR; CDR2 reads FQNEAQ (reference sequence). CDR3 amino acids: CASSRRLPGQVVFTDTQYF. DNA of the CDR3: TGTGCCAGCAGCCGACGCCTTCCGGGACAGGTCGTGTTCACAGATACGCAGTATTTT.

In this sample, this clone turned up a few times. The chain carries TRBV5-6 and TRBJ1-5, with D unclear. V was pared by 4 bases and J by 3 bases, with 17 bases between. CDR1 is SGHDT, CDR2 YYEEEE, per germline. The length of the CDR3 is 16 residues. The CDR3 is CASSNLGEANNQPQHF. The CDR3, as DNA: TGTGCCAGCAGCAACCTCGGGGAGGCTAACAATCAGCCCCAGCATTTT.

The chain recombines TRBV7-2 with TRBJ2-7, with TRBD1 identical over 8 bases. The germline V gene encodes CDR1 SGHTA and CDR2 FQGNSA. The CDR3 contains 14 residues. The V segment lost 5 bases and the J segment 7 bases; nucleotides outside the gene matches: 10. CDR3 region: CASSRTGPQREQYF. The DNA of the CDR3 is TGTGCCAGCAGCAGGACAGGGCCACAAAGGGAGCAGTACTTC.

This clone was picked up a small number of times. This rearrangement joins TRBV28 to TRBJ2-1, with 9 bases that match TRBD2. Germline V CDR1 and CDR2: MDHEN, SYDVKM. The CDR3 has 16 residues. Losses at the gene ends were 5 bases for V and 0 bases for J; bases not matched to a gene: 5. The CDR3 DNA sequence: TGTGCCAGCAGTGCGCGGGGGGGGAGCTCCTACAATGAGCAGTTCTTC. Translating gives CASSARGGSSYNEQFF.

CDR3 sequence: CASSLPGTTNEKLFF. The CDR3 coding sequence is TGTGCCAGCAGCTTGCCGGGAACAACTAATGAAAAACTGTTTTTT. V is TRBV5-8 and J is TRBJ1-4, with D unresolved. CDR3 size: 15 residues. The germline V gene has CDR1 SGHTS and CDR2 YDEGEE. Trimming left V 1 base short and J 0 bases short, with 7 bases between.

The V call is TRBV2, the J call TRBJ2-1; 16 bases line up with TRBD2. V shed 8 bases, J shed 12 bases, and the junction held 7 bases outside the gene matches. CDR1 and CDR2 from the germline V gene are SNHLY and FYNNEI. This CDR3 is built from 14 residues. Here the CDR3 reads CASAGLAGGPGQFF. The CDR3 coding sequence is TGTGCCAGCGCGGGACTAGCGGGAGGGCCGGGGCAGTTCTTC.

V and J are TRBV6-6 and TRBJ1-1, with 7 positions matching TRBD1. Germline CDR1 and CDR2: MNHNY and SVGAGI (reference sequence). V dropped 6 bases and J dropped 4; count of bases not matched to a gene: 11. CDR3 length equals 15 residues. CDR3 nucleotide sequence: TGTGCCAGCAGGCATACGGCAAGGGGGCTCACTGAAGCTTTCTTT. Residues: CASRHTARGLTEAFF.

The chain recombines TRBV28 with TRBJ1-5; possibly TRBD1 for D (6 bases). Deletions cut 6 bases from V and 0 bases from J, with 12 bases between. This CDR3 contains 15 residues. Germline V gives CDR1 MDHEN, CDR2 SYDVKM. The CDR3 DNA is TGTGCCAGCAGCCCGGGACACCATAGCAATCAGCCCCAGCATTTT. Encoded protein: CASSPGHHSNQPQHF. The entire variable domain, with the rest obtained from reference TRBV28 and TRBJ1-5, is as follows: DVKVTQSSRYLVKRTGEKVFLECVQDMDHENMFWYRQDPGLGLRLIYFSYDVKMKEKGDIPEGYSVSREKKERFSLILESASTNQTSMYLCASSPGHHSNQPQHFGDGTRLSIL.

This sequence joins TRBV5-1 and TRBJ2-2, with a tentative D call TRBD2 (5 bases). Germline values: CDR1 SGHRS, CDR2 YFSETQ. The V end lost 0 bases, the J end lost 5 bases, and 5 bases lay between the germline ends. CDR3 length: 13 amino acids. The DNA of the CDR3 is TGCGCCAGCAGCTTGGGCGGGACCGGGGAGCTGTTTTTT. Translating gives CASSLGGTGELFF.

The chain links TRBV12-5 to TRBJ2-1; 8 bases fit TRBD1. Germline V gene data show CDR1 as LGHNT and CDR2 as FRNRAP. V lost 5 bases and J lost 3; bases outside the gene matches: 3. The CDR3 extends over 14 amino acids. DNA of the CDR3: TGTGCTAGTGGTCCTGGACAGGGCTACAATGAGCAGTTCTTC. Its protein is CASGPGQGYNEQFF.

This chain connects TRBV6-2 or TRBV6-3 to TRBJ2-7; 8 bases agree with TRBD1. The germline V gene encodes CDR1 MNHEY and CDR2 SVGEGT. V was clipped by 4 bases and J by 1 base; unmatched bases: 6. The length of the CDR3 is 15 residues. The CDR3 nucleotides read TGTGCCAGCAGTTCCGACAGGGGTCAATCCTACGAGCAGTACTTC. Translated: CASSSDRGQSYEQYF.

This chain links TRBV19 with TRBJ1-5, with no clear D. The CDR3 consists of 16 residues. Trimming left V 5 bases short and J 3 bases short, with 17 bases between. Germline V gene lookup returns CDR1 LNHDA and CDR2 SQIVND (reference sequence). The CDR3 protein is CASSPTVGRVNQPQHF. CDR3 DNA sequence: TGTGCCAGTAGTCCAACGGTAGGGCGGGTCAATCAGCCCCAGCATTTT.

The V and J genes are TRBV19 and TRBJ2-5, with TRBD1 as a possible D gene (6 bases). This CDR3 spans 12 amino acids. The germline CDR1 and CDR2 sequences are LNHDA and SQIVND (reference sequence). With 6 bases removed from V and 7 bases from J, the gap between germline ends came to 12 bases. CDR3 loop: CASSLIGGTQYF. The CDR3 coding sequence is TGTGCCAGTAGCCTCATAGGGGGGACCCAGTACTTC.

The chain joins TRBV4-1 to TRBJ1-2; TRBD1 matches at 8 bases. The CDR3 extends over 14 amino acids. V was clipped by 0 bases and J by 6 bases; unmatched bases: 3. Germline V gene data show CDR1 as MGHRA and CDR2 as YSYEKL. The DNA of the CDR3 is TGCGCCAGCAGCCAAGAGGACAGGGCCCATGGCTACACCTTC. Its translation: CASSQEDRAHGYTF.

This chain joins TRBV7-6 and TRBJ1-6; the D gene is possibly TRBD1 (5 bases). Germline CDR1 reads SGHVS; CDR2 reads FNYEAQ. The CDR3 is 16 residues long. Trimming pared 1 base from V and 10 bases from J, leaving 17 bases between. CDR3 in amino acids: CASSLGPRGTSSPLHF. In DNA, the CDR3 is TGTGCCAGCAGCTTAGGGCCTAGGGGAACAAGCTCACCCCTCCACTTT.

This clone was counted only a few times. The V call is TRBV5-6, the J call TRBJ1-2; TRBD1 matches at 9 bases. With V trimmed by 6 bases and J by 7 bases, 10 bases remained unmatched. This CDR3 is built from 14 residues. Germline assignment: CDR1 SGHDT and CDR2 YYEEEE. CDR3 region: CASTPQGARSGYTF. The CDR3 nucleotides are TGTGCCAGCACCCCACAGGGGGCGCGGAGTGGCTACACCTTC.

This sequence joins TRBV9 and TRBJ1-2, with unresolved D. The V gene's germline CDR1 is SGDLS and CDR2 YYNGEE. There are 15 residues in the CDR3. The V gene lost 0 bases and the J gene lost 5 bases, with 14 bases spanning the gap. Written as DNA, the CDR3 is TGTGCCAGCAGCGTAGGGGGAGAGCCCACATATGGCTACACCTTC. Amino acids: CASSVGGEPTYGYTF.

The V and J genes are TRBV6-5 and TRBJ1-5; the D gene is possibly TRBD1 (6 bases). V was cut by 4 bases and J by 5 bases, with 12 bases left in between. The CDR3 runs to 14 residues. CDR1 MNHEY and CDR2 SVGAGI come from the germline V gene. The CDR3 protein is CASSSGGAYQPQHF. CDR3 sequence (DNA): TGTGCCAGCAGTTCTGGGGGCGCATATCAGCCCCAGCATTTT.

This rearrangement joins TRBV5-1 to TRBJ1-6; 8 positions match TRBD1. The CDR3 runs to 15 residues. Germline CDR1 is SGHRS and CDR2 is YFSETQ. J was trimmed by 7 bases and V by 4 bases; bases with no gene match: 7. The chain's CDR3 is CASSPKTGGNSPLHF. In DNA form, the CDR3 reads TGCGCCAGCAGCCCTAAAACAGGGGGGAATTCACCCCTCCACTTT. The entire variable domain, with the rest obtained from reference TRBV5-1 and TRBJ1-6, is as follows: KAGVTQTPRYLIKTRGQQVTLSCSPISGHRSVSWYQQTPGQGLQFLFEYFSETQRNKGNFPGRFSGRQFSNSRSEMNVSTLELGDSALYLCASSPKTGGNSPLHFGNGTRLTVT.

This clone has only a few counts. The chain uses TRBV10-3 and TRBJ1-1, with 7 bases matching TRBD1. This CDR3 spans 11 amino acids. Trimming cost V 10 bases and J 5 bases; bases outside gene matches: 4. The germline V gene encodes CDR1 ENHRY and CDR2 SYGVKD. The CDR3 loop reads CATGGGTEAFF. In nucleotides, the CDR3 is TGTGCCACAGGGGGTGGTACTGAAGCTTTCTTT.

V and J are TRBV3-1 (or the pseudogene TRBV3-2) and TRBJ2-7; possible D gene TRBD1, 6 bases. The CDR3 is made up of 16 amino acids. The V gene's germline CDR1 is LGHDT and CDR2 YNNKEL (reference sequence). The V and J ends lost 4 bases and 6 bases respectively, with 22 bases between them. CDR3: CASSLQGSRRTGEQYF. Here the CDR3 DNA reads TGTGCCAGCAGCCTACAGGGATCACGCAGAACCGGCGAGCAGTACTTC.

This clone was detected only once. This sequence joins TRBV6-6 and TRBJ1-5; D remains unclear. This CDR3 region has 15 residues. Germline V gives CDR1 MNHNY, CDR2 SVGAGI (reference sequence). V lost 2 bases to trimming and J lost 2 bases, with 10 bases between them. CDR3 bases: TGTGCCAGCAGTTACGTGGGAGGAGGCAATCAGCCCCAGCATTTT. It encodes CASSYVGGGNQPQHF.

V and J are TRBV28 and TRBJ2-5; TRBD1 aligns across 8 bases. The CDR3 loop spans 15 amino acids. Trimming took 4 bases from V and 5 from J; bases not matched to a gene: 9. Looked up from germline, CDR1 is MDHEN and CDR2 is SYDVKM. CDR3 sequence reads: CASSSSGGRRETQYF. The CDR3 DNA sequence: TGTGCCAGCAGTTCCTCAGGGGGCCGTCGGGAGACCCAGTACTTC.

V is TRBV5-1 and J is TRBJ2-7; TRBD2 might be the D (6 bases). V was shortened by 4 bases and J by 2 bases, with 10 bases between the two germline ends. CDR1 and CDR2 (germline): SGHRS, YFSETQ. The CDR3 is 13 amino acids. As DNA, the CDR3 is TGCGCCAGCAGCCGGGAGACCCCCTACGAGCAGTACTTC. This gives the protein CASSRETPYEQYF.

The V gene is TRBV7-8, the J gene TRBJ1-5; unclear D gene. There are 15 residues in the CDR3. Germline V gene lookup returns CDR1 SGHVS and CDR2 FQNEAQ. V lost 0 bases, J lost 5 bases, and 11 bases lay in between. CDR3 nucleotide sequence: TGTGCCAGCAGCTTAGCTTTAATGGCGGATCAGCCCCAGCATTTT. This translates into CASSLALMADQPQHF.